Sequencing of this T cell receptor (beta chain) was carried out in a study of cytomegalovirus exposure and HLA in healthy donors. General observations from the study: Rare TCR sequences predominated, though certain public TCRs were found in many donors. There was a cluster of highly shared sequence variants that was likely a sequencing artifact. For TCR beta chains, V- and J-gene trimming was later linked to a missense DCLRE1C variant.

This clone appeared a single time. Its antigen is still unknown. Both 60 Vbeta primers and 13 Jbeta primers went into the PCR. Sequenced by immunoSEQ multiplex PCR; TCRdb stores in-frame clones only, minus some. The sample has about 160,000 clones, just under 80% seen once. Specimen: PBMCs. This clonotype was sampled from a woman aged 45-59 years in good health and CMV-seronegative.

CDR3 residues: CASSSTGLSSYEQYF. The CDR3 bases are TGTGCCAGCTCATCGACAGGCCTAAGCTCCTACGAGCAGTACTTC. This sequence joins TRBV18 and TRBJ2-7, with a tentative D call TRBD1 (6 bases). Trimming removed 5 bases at V and 0 bases at J, with 14 bases between. Germline V gene lookup returns CDR1 KGHSH and CDR2 LQKENI. The CDR3 contains 15 residues.